These 29 T cell receptor beta chains share one sample of origin, sequenced in a study of T-cell memory formation after mild COVID-19. TCRdb analysed the 5' RACE reads with MiXCR anew, one entry per CDR3 protein. In the table there are about 38,000 distinct CDR3 sequences, roughly 10% of which are singletons. Sequencing used PBMCs or a T cell subset sorted from them (not recorded which). These receptors were collected from a man between 18 and 35 years old who had mild COVID-19 (a few samples of this study predate the infection). Cell type and time point are not known.

This clonotype was detected ten times or more. The rearrangement links TRBV5-1 to TRBJ2-2, with D unclear. Germline assignment: CDR1 SGHRS and CDR2 YFSETQ. The CDR3 consists of 14 residues. The V end lost 6 bases, the J end lost 6 bases, and 15 bases lay between the germline ends. The CDR3 region has the DNA TGCGCCAGCAAGGGCCGGGTGGGTCCCGGGGAGCTGTTTTTT. Its protein product is CASKGRVGPGELFF.

The sample holds many counts of this clonotype. CDR3 DNA sequence: TGCGCCAGCAGCCAAGATAGAATTGGAGGCTACACCTTC. This sequence encodes CASSQDRIGGYTF. The gene calls are TRBV4-1 and TRBJ1-2; D remains ambiguous. CDR1 and CDR2 from the germline V gene are MGHRA and YSYEKL. V lost 0 bases, J lost 8 bases, and 10 bases lay in between. There are 13 residues in the CDR3.

This clonotype was detected ten times or more. The chain couples TRBV7-2 to TRBJ2-1, with TRBD2 matching over 8 bases. There are 16 residues in the CDR3. Germline CDR1 reads SGHTA; CDR2 reads FQGNSA. V gave up 6 bases and J gave up 3 bases; unmatched junction bases: 10. As DNA, the CDR3 is TGTGCCAGCAGACCCCTCAGCGGGGGCGGCTACAATGAGCAGTTCTTC. It codes for CASRPLSGGGYNEQFF.

The sample holds many counts of this clonotype. The chain is built from TRBV5-4 and TRBJ2-4; D may be TRBD2 (6 bases). Germline assignment: CDR1 SGHNT and CDR2 YYREEE (reference sequence). With 3 bases removed from V and 7 bases from J, the gap between germline ends came to 14 bases. The CDR3 sequence is 14 residues long. CDR3 residues: CASSSGGRDNIQYF. CDR3 sequence (DNA): TGTGCCAGCAGCTCCGGGGGTAGAGACAACATTCAGTACTTC.

This clonotype has a count of ten or more. The chain carries TRBV4-3 and TRBJ2-7; TRBD1 matches 10 bases. The germline gives CDR1 LGHNA, CDR2 YSLEER. The ends lost 0 bases at V and 3 bases at J; junction bases unmatched: 17. This CDR3 is built from 20 residues. This CDR3 reads CASSQDPPGAGWDRGYEQYF. The DNA for the CDR3 is TGCGCCAGCAGCCAAGATCCCCCCGGGGCCGGGTGGGACAGGGGCTACGAGCAGTACTTC.

There are many counts of this clonotype. V is TRBV7-2 and J is TRBJ1-2; TRBD1 might be the D (6 bases). Trimming shortened V by 4 bases and J by 8 bases, and 20 bases separated the two germline ends. Germline V gene data show CDR1 as SGHTA and CDR2 as FQGNSA. This CDR3 is 15 amino acids long. In DNA form, the CDR3 reads TGTGCCAGCAGCTCCCCAACAGGGTACAGGTGGGGCTACACCTTC. Translating it yields CASSSPTGYRWGYTF.

This clonotype has ten or more counts. The genes are TRBV12-3 or TRBV12-4 and TRBJ1-1; 8 nucleotides align to TRBD1. Unmatched junction bases numbered 5, after V lost 4 bases and J lost 1 base. The CDR3 consists of 15 residues. The CDR3: CASSSQGAGNTEAFF. CDR3 nucleotide sequence: TGTGCCAGCAGTTCGCAGGGGGCCGGGAACACTGAAGCTTTCTTT.

At least ten counts were recorded for this clonotype. V is TRBV19 and J is TRBJ2-2; D is undetermined. Germline V gene data show CDR1 as LNHDA and CDR2 as SQIVND (reference sequence). The CDR3 has 13 amino acids. With 7 bases removed from V and 2 bases from J, the gap between germline ends came to 8 bases. CDR3 amino acids: CASTEPNTGELFF. CDR3 DNA: TGTGCCAGTACCGAGCCCAACACCGGGGAGCTGTTTTTT.

The chain joins TRBV2 to TRBJ2-7; D possibly matches TRBD1 or TRBD2 (5 bases each). The CDR3 has 13 residues. With 4 bases removed from V and 4 bases from J, the gap between germline ends came to 11 bases. The germline gives CDR1 SNHLY, CDR2 FYNNEI. CDR3 sequence: CASSAGTGYEQYF. Written as DNA, the CDR3 is TGTGCCAGCAGTGCGGGGACCGGGTACGAGCAGTACTTC.

This clonotype was observed a few times. The chain uses TRBV4-1 and TRBJ1-3; D unresolved. This CDR3 region has 15 residues. CDR1 is MGHRA, CDR2 YSYEKL, per germline. V shed 5 bases and J shed 1 base, with 12 bases lying between them. The CDR3 reads CASSNPSISGNTIYF. Here the CDR3 DNA reads TGCGCCAGCAGCAACCCATCGATTTCTGGAAACACCATATATTTT.

This chain connects TRBV2 to TRBJ2-4; no firm D call. This CDR3 comprises 11 residues. V was pared by 6 bases and J by 6 bases, with 6 bases between. CDR1 is SNHLY, CDR2 FYNNEI, per germline. The CDR3 coding sequence is TGTGCCAGCAGGGGCGCAAACATTCAGTACTTC. This encodes CASRGANIQYF.

This clonotype was recorded at least ten times. This chain uses TRBV7-9 with TRBJ2-3, with a possible D match to TRBD2 (6 bases). The V gene's germline CDR1 is SEHNR and CDR2 FQNEAQ (reference sequence). The germline V and J ends were trimmed by 6 bases and 6 bases, with 31 bases remaining between them. The CDR3 covers 19 residues. CDR3 in amino acids: CASSLPFRGGRSFGDTQYF. Here the CDR3 DNA reads TGTGCCAGCAGTCTTCCCTTCCGGGGAGGAAGGTCTTTTGGGGATACGCAGTATTTT.

The CDR3 reads CSARERLVLGEQYF. The DNA of the CDR3 is TGCAGTGCTAGAGAGCGACTAGTTCTCGGCGAGCAGTACTTC. The J gene is TRBJ2-7, the V gene TRBV20-1; D possibly corresponds to TRBD2 (6 bases). V lost 0 bases and J lost 6, with 15 bases in between. Germline CDR1 and CDR2: DFQATT and SNEGSKA (reference sequence). The CDR3 is 14 residues long.

There are many counts of this clonotype. The rearrangement joins TRBV12-3 or TRBV12-4 to TRBJ2-5, with TRBD1 matching over 7 bases. This CDR3 spans 14 amino acids. Germline trimming cut 5 bases from V and 2 bases from J; bases unmatched to any gene: 5. CDR3 bases: TGTGCCAGCAGTCAGGGACAGAGACAAGAGACCCAGTACTTC. Translating it yields CASSQGQRQETQYF.

This clonotype was observed many times. This chain links TRBV12-3 or TRBV12-4 with TRBJ2-5, with 7 bases identical to TRBD1. J gave up 1 base and V 7 bases, and 3 bases lay outside the gene matches. This CDR3 is 13 amino acids long. Here the CDR3 reads CASIRTGQETQYF. DNA of the CDR3: TGTGCCAGCATCAGGACAGGCCAAGAGACCCAGTACTTC.

This clonotype was counted ten times or more. The chain links TRBV30 to TRBJ2-7; 7 nucleotides agree with TRBD1. V was clipped by 1 base and J by 3 bases; unmatched bases: 18. The V gene's germline CDR1 is GTSNPN and CDR2 SVGIG (reference sequence). This CDR3 spans 18 amino acids. CDR3 region: CAWSAFRLPGQYNYEQYF. For the CDR3, the DNA is TGTGCCTGGAGTGCCTTTCGACTCCCGGGACAGTACAACTACGAGCAGTACTTC.

This clonotype was observed many times. This chain joins TRBV4-2 and TRBJ2-7; D uncertain. CDR3 length equals 14 residues. V lost 0 bases and J lost 3, with 9 bases in between. Germline loops: CDR1 LGHNA, CDR2 YNFKEQ. The CDR3 reads CASSQDLLYYEQYF. CDR3 sequence (DNA): TGTGCCAGCAGCCAAGATTTACTTTACTACGAGCAGTACTTC.

There are many counts of this clonotype. J is TRBJ1-1 and V is TRBV5-1; possible D gene TRBD1, 6 bases. CDR1 SGHRS and CDR2 YFSETQ come from the germline V gene. The CDR3 totals 13 residues. The ends were cut back, 6 bases at V and 5 bases at J, with 14 bases in the middle. The CDR3 DNA is TGCGCCAGCATGCGGGGGGCGATGACTGAAGCTTTCTTT. This translates into CASMRGAMTEAFF.

This clonotype was detected many times. V is TRBV12-3 or TRBV12-4 and J is TRBJ2-7; possible D gene TRBD1, 6 bases. This CDR3 region has 14 residues. Deletions cut 6 bases from V and 4 bases from J, with 16 bases between. The CDR3 here is CASSIQTGSYEQYF. In DNA form, the CDR3 reads TGTGCCAGCAGCATTCAAACAGGGAGTTACGAGCAGTACTTC.

This clonotype came up many times. The chain couples TRBV12-3 or TRBV12-4 to TRBJ1-4; D is perhaps TRBD1 (5 bases). This CDR3 has 15 residues. V was shortened by 7 bases and J by 11 bases, with 23 bases between the two germline ends. Written as DNA, the CDR3 is TGTGCCAGCAATGATTCCCGGGACCCATCACAGAAACTGTTTTTT. Its protein is CASNDSRDPSQKLFF.

In its sample, this clonotype was seen many times. The chain is built from TRBV7-9 and TRBJ1-2; D unclear. The germline gives CDR1 SEHNR, CDR2 FQNEAQ (reference sequence). Trimming stripped 1 base from V and 8 bases from J, with 8 bases between. This CDR3 comprises 12 residues. The CDR3 coding sequence is TGTGCCAGCAGCTTAGGGGTCCTCGGCTACACCTTC. It codes for CASSLGVLGYTF.

The table lists this clonotype with many counts. The CDR3 region has the DNA TGTGCCAGCAGCCGGATCTCTGGGGCCAACGTCCTGACTTTC. Amino acids: CASSRISGANVLTF. The chain combines TRBV6-5 with TRBJ2-6; D uncertain. CDR3 length equals 14 residues. Trimming removed 6 bases at V and 0 bases at J, with 6 bases between. CDR1 MNHEY and CDR2 SVGAGI come from the germline V gene.

This clonotype was found many times. The rearrangement joins TRBV4-1 to TRBJ2-7; D may correspond to TRBD1 or TRBD2 (6 bases each). The CDR3 is made up of 17 amino acids. Germline CDR1 is MGHRA and CDR2 is YSYEKL. The V end lost 3 bases, the J end lost 2 bases, and 20 bases lay between the germline ends. The CDR3 coding sequence is TGCGCCAGCAGCCAGCAGTTGGGGGGCCCGTGGGCCTACGAGCAGTACGTC. Its translation is CASSQQLGGPWAYEQYV.

This clonotype has at least ten counts. The chain employs TRBV3-1 and TRBJ1-1; perhaps TRBD1 as D (6 bases). Between the trimmed V and J ends, which lost 5 bases and 5 bases, there was a span of 12 bases. The germline gives CDR1 LGHDT, CDR2 YNNKEL (reference sequence). This CDR3 has 13 residues. The CDR3 DNA sequence: TGTGCCAGCAGCGGGGGGGGCAGGACTGAAGCTTTCTTT. It yields the protein CASSGGGRTEAFF.

This clonotype was found a few times. The J gene is TRBJ2-3, the V gene TRBV28; no clear D gene. This CDR3 contains 15 residues. Trimming shortened V by 7 bases and J by 0 bases, and 14 bases separated the two germline ends. CDR1 and CDR2 from the germline V gene are MDHEN and SYDVKM. CDR3 nucleotide sequence: TGTGCCAGCAAAGGACCTCACCCTAGCACAGATACGCAGTATTTT. Translating gives CASKGPHPSTDTQYF.

At least ten counts were recorded for this clonotype. The rearrangement joins TRBV7-3 to TRBJ2-3; D is unclear. This CDR3 comprises 14 residues. Trimming took off 5 bases at V and 1 base at J, with 10 bases between the two ends. The germline gives CDR1 SGHTA, CDR2 FQGTGA. CDR3 protein: CASSPVGGTDTQYF. The CDR3 DNA follows: TGTGCCAGCAGCCCAGTTGGGGGCACAGATACGCAGTATTTT.

There are many counts of this clonotype. The chain recombines TRBV5-1 with TRBJ2-3; D is unresolved. Germline V lookup: CDR1 SGHRS, CDR2 YFSETQ. Trimming pared 4 bases from V and 6 bases from J, leaving 12 bases between. The CDR3 has 13 amino acids. CDR3 amino acids: CASSPRPLDTQYF. CDR3 in DNA: TGCGCCAGCAGCCCCCGGCCATTGGATACGCAGTATTTT.

The rearrangement uses TRBV19 and TRBJ1-5; 9 nucleotides agree with TRBD1. CDR3 length: 12 amino acids. Per germline, CDR1 LNHDA and CDR2 SQIVND (reference sequence). V trimming: 7 bases; J trimming: 11 bases; junction bases outside the gene matches: 6. CDR3 DNA: TGTGCCAGTACGGGACAGGGTTGGTCCCAGCATTTT. It specifies CASTGQGWSQHF.

This clonotype was seen at least ten times. V gene TRBV7-3 combines with J gene TRBJ1-5, with TRBD1 as a possible D gene (5 bases). CDR1 and CDR2 from the germline V gene are SGHTA and FQGTGA. The CDR3 has 16 amino acids. Deletions cut 1 base from V and 1 base from J, with 11 bases between. The CDR3 DNA is TGTGCCAGCAGCTTAAGGGGTCAGGGCAGCAATCAGCCCCAGCATTTT. Translation gives CASSLRGQGSNQPQHF.